A selection of T cell receptor beta chains follows, all from one sample in a study of T cell changes during pregnancy in multiple sclerosis. Some clones are missing from TCRdb's copy, which holds only in-frame ones; the method was immunoSEQ multiplex PCR. The sample holds about 100,000 clones, approximately 92% seen once. Sequencing used peripheral blood, obtained after pregnancy. Receptors originate from a female donor with multiple sclerosis, enrolled in a pregnancy study. Both conserved end residues are part of each CDR3. The D gene is left open where the match is weak. Clone size is given for some rows only: seen once, a few or many times, or a class if the clone is expanded.

V gene	J gene	clone size	D gene	CDR3 DNA	CDR3 protein
TRBV15	TRBJ2-3	-	TRBD1	TGTGCCACCAGCCCCCGAGGGGGCTTAGATACGCAGTATTTT	CATSPRGGLDTQYF
TRBV7-2	TRBJ2-1	-	-	TGTGCCAGCAGCTCCCCAGATTACAATGAGCAGTTCTTC	CASSSPDYNEQFF
TRBV30	TRBJ1-2	-	-	TGTGCCTGGAGTGTTAGGGAGGGCTACACCTTC	CAWSVREGYTF
TRBV29-1	TRBJ2-7	-	-	TGCAGCGTTGTACGGAGGGCAGGAGAGCAGTACTTC	CSVVRRAGEQYF
TRBV29-1	TRBJ1-2	-	TRBD1	TGCAGCGCTGGGACAGGGAATGGTTATGGCTACACCTTC	CSAGTGNGYGYTF
TRBV28	TRBJ2-3	-	TRBD2	TGTGCCAGCAGCTCAGCGGGAGGCTACACAGATACGCAGTATTTT	CASSSAGGYTDTQYF
TRBV7-9	TRBJ2-7	-	-	TGTGCCAGCAGCTCTGGCTCGGGTGGCGACTACGAGCAGTACTTC	CASSSGSGGDYEQYF
TRBV11-1	TRBJ2-1	-	-	TGTGCCAGCAGCTTATCGCGGCACAATGAGCAGTTCTTC	CASSLSRHNEQFF
TRBV18	TRBJ2-3	-	-	TGTGCCAGCTCACCTCCCTCGTCCACAGATACGCAGTATTTT	CASSPPSSTDTQYF
TRBV18	TRBJ1-3	-	-	TGTGCCAGCTCACCCAGGGTCGGCCTACCCTCTGGAAACACCATATATTTT	CASSPRVGLPSGNTIYF
TRBV6-1	TRBJ2-5	-	TRBD2	TGTGCCAGCGGGCGGGAGTTGGGCCAAGAGACCCAGTACTTC	CASGRELGQETQYF
TRBV28	TRBJ1-2	-	-	TGTGCCAGCTCGACGGGGGGTTCAAACTATGGCTACACCTTC	CASSTGGSNYGYTF
TRBV7-9	TRBJ2-7	-	-	TGTGCCAGCACCCCCGCCGGCAGGGCTACCCACGAGCAGTACTTC	CASTPAGRATHEQYF
TRBV9	TRBJ2-3	-	-	TGTGCCAGCAGCCAACCCACTAGTCTAACAGATACGCAGTATTTT	CASSQPTSLTDTQYF
TRBV2	TRBJ1-2	-	TRBD1	TGTGCCAGCAGTGAAGTGCGACAGGGTCTTTTTGACTATGGCTACACCTTC	CASSEVRQGLFDYGYTF
TRBV4-2	TRBJ2-2	-	-	TGTGCCAGCAGCCCAAGTTTCGGCGGGGAGCTGTTTTTT	CASSPSFGGELFF
TRBV5-1	TRBJ1-3	once	TRBD1	TGCGCCAGCAGCTCCATCTTCGGACAGGAGAGCTCTGGAAACACCATATATTTT	CASSSIFGQESSGNTIYF
TRBV30	TRBJ2-7	-	-	TGTGCCTGGAGTGGCGCCTACGAGCAGTACTTC	CAWSGAYEQYF
TRBV4-3	TRBJ2-6	-	-	TGCGCCAGCAGCCAAGATCGGCAGGGGCTTGCCGGGGCCAACGTCCTGACTTTC	CASSQDRQGLAGANVLTF
TRBV21-1	TRBJ2-1	-	-	TGTGCCAGCAACCACAACGAAAGACTGAACAATGAGCAGTTCTTC	CASNHNERLNNEQFF
TRBV5-1	TRBJ2-1	-	TRBD1	TGCGCCAGCAGCGATTGGGACAGGGGGCTCTCCTACAATGAGCAGTTCTTC	CASSDWDRGLSYNEQFF
TRBV10-3	TRBJ2-7	-	TRBD2	TGTGCCACCGTAACGGGGGGGCGGGGAGTGGTCGACGAGCAGTACTTC	CATVTGGRGVVDEQYF
TRBV10-3	TRBJ2-7	-	TRBD1	TGTGCCATCAGTCCCCAATCTGGACAGGAGAGAGCCTACGAGCAGTACTTC	CAISPQSGQERAYEQYF
TRBV11-3	TRBJ1-6	-	-	TGTGCCAGCAGCTTCCAAGACGGGCAGGGGATTTCACCCCTCCACTTT	CASSFQDGQGISPLHF
TRBV5-1	TRBJ2-1	-	TRBD2	TGCGCCAGCAGCTCTAGCGGGACCGCCTACAATGAGCAGTTCTTC	CASSSSGTAYNEQFF
TRBV28	TRBJ1-4	-	-	TGTGCCAGCAGAAACGGGGGGCTGGGGTTGGGTGAAAAACTGTTTTTT	CASRNGGLGLGEKLFF
TRBV6-1	TRBJ1-5	-	TRBD1	TGTGCCAGCAGTGGACAGGGTAAGGGGCAGCCCCAGCATTTT	CASSGQGKGQPQHF
TRBV7-2	TRBJ2-7	once	-	TGTGCCAGCAGCTTAGGTCTATCCTACGAGCAGTACTTC	CASSLGLSYEQYF
TRBV6-5	TRBJ1-6	-	TRBD1	TGTGCCAGCCTATACCGGGACAGGGTCTCACCCCTCCACTTT	CASLYRDRVSPLHF
TRBV7-9	TRBJ1-2	-	-	TGTGCCAGCAGCTTAGCGGGAACAGGGAACTATGGCTACACCTTC	CASSLAGTGNYGYTF
TRBV7-9	TRBJ2-5	-	-	TGTGCCAGCAGCTCAGACCTTGGGACTCAAGAGACCCAGTACTTC	CASSSDLGTQETQYF
TRBV5-1	TRBJ1-1	-	-	TGCGCCAGCAGCCCTATCGTGGGCTCAGGGACTGAAGCTTTCTTT	CASSPIVGSGTEAFF
TRBV11-2	TRBJ1-1	-	TRBD1	TGTGCCAGCAGTTCCGGACAGGGGCACACTGAAGCTTTCTTT	CASSSGQGHTEAFF
TRBV29-1	TRBJ2-5	-	TRBD2	TGCAGCGTTGGAGGGAGGGCCCTCGAGACCCAGTACTTC	CSVGGRALETQYF
TRBV30	TRBJ2-5	-	TRBD2	TGTGCCTGGAGTCGCGGGGGGGAGACCCAGTACTTC	CAWSRGGETQYF
TRBV9	TRBJ2-3	-	TRBD2	TGTGCCAGCAGCGTTAGCGGGAGGTACCCCACAGATACGCAGTATTTT	CASSVSGRYPTDTQYF
TRBV5-1	TRBJ2-2	-	TRBD2	TGCGCCAGCAGCCCGGGACTAGCGGGAGCCGCGAACACCGGGGAGCTGTTTTTT	CASSPGLAGAANTGELFF
TRBV2	TRBJ2-7	-	TRBD2	TGTGCCAGCACACTAGCGGGAGTCGAGCAGTACTTC	CASTLAGVEQYF
TRBV13	TRBJ2-7	once	TRBD1	TGTGCCAGCAGCTTAGGCCAGGGGGCCTACGAGCAGTACTTC	CASSLGQGAYEQYF
TRBV12-1	TRBJ2-4	-	-	TGTGCCATCCCACGGGTACAGGGGAAAAACATTCAGTACTTC	CAIPRVQGKNIQYF
TRBV11-3	TRBJ2-6	-	-	TGTGCCAGCAGCCTCCGGGGTGGGGCCAACGTCCTGACTTTC	CASSLRGGANVLTF
TRBV7-8	TRBJ2-1	-	-	TGTGCCAGCAGCTTCGAAAGAGGGCCCAATGAGCAGTTCTTC	CASSFERGPNEQFF
TRBV27	TRBJ2-3	-	-	TGTGCCAGCAGTTTCAACACGAATACGCAGTATTTT	CASSFNTNTQYF
TRBV7-9	TRBJ2-3	-	-	TGTGCCAGCAGCTTAGCAGCCGCGGGTGGATTAACAGATACGCAGTATTTT	CASSLAAAGGLTDTQYF
TRBV19	TRBJ2-1	-	TRBD2	TGTGCCAGTAGTACCCATATAGCGGGGCTATTTTTCAATGAGCAGTTCTTC	CASSTHIAGLFFNEQFF
TRBV19	TRBJ1-4	-	TRBD1	TGTGCCAGATTGATCGGGACAGGTAATGAAAAACTGTTTTTT	CARLIGTGNEKLFF
TRBV7-8	TRBJ1-1	-	TRBD1	TGTGCCAGCAGCTACCGACAGGGGGCGCAAACTGAAGCTTTCTTT	CASSYRQGAQTEAFF
TRBV15	TRBJ2-5	-	-	TGTGCCACCAGCAGTGCAATCAGGGGGGAGAAGGAGACCCAGTACTTC	CATSSAIRGEKETQYF
TRBV19	TRBJ1-2	-	-	TGTGCCAGTAGTACCCTGCAGGGGATAGGCTATGGCTACACCTTC	CASSTLQGIGYGYTF
TRBV5-4	TRBJ2-7	-	-	TGTGCCAGCAGCTACCCGACTCTGGACGAGCAGTACTTC	CASSYPTLDEQYF
TRBV9	TRBJ1-5	-	-	TGTGCCAGCAGCGTAGGAACAACCGATAGCAATCAGCCCCAGCATTTT	CASSVGTTDSNQPQHF
TRBV7-3	TRBJ1-4	few	-	TGTGCCAGCAGCTCCCGGGAGGGGGATGTCGCAACTAATGAAAAACTGTTTTTT	CASSSREGDVATNEKLFF